The rows below give T cell receptor beta chains drawn from one sample of a study of T-cell memory formation after mild COVID-19. TCRdb re-derived calls from the 5' RACE reads in MiXCR, one entry per CDR3 protein. The table records about 400,000 distinct CDR3 sequences, 23% of them present only once. Sequenced sample: PBMCs or a T cell subset sorted from them (not recorded which). The receptors derive from an adult woman who had mild COVID-19 (a few samples of this study predate the infection). Cell type and time point are not known. The CDR3 runs from the conserved cysteine through the conserved F or W. D genes are given only for firm matches. Size is stated for part of the rows, as once, few or many counts, or as a class when the clone is expanded.

TGTGCCAGCAGCCGACTAGCGGGAGGAGGCAATGAGCAGTTCTTC | CASSRLAGGGNEQFF | TRBJ2-1 | - | TRBD2 | TRBV4-2
TGCGCCAGCAGCTGGGGACTACCCTCCTACGAGCAGTACTTC | CASSWGLPSYEQYF | TRBJ2-7 | - | TRBD2 | TRBV5-1
TGTGCCAGCAGAGCCGGGACTAGCGGCGGGGCTGGGGGGTATTTT | CASRAGTSGGAGGYF | TRBJ2-3 | - | TRBD2 | TRBV12-3/TRBV12-4
TGCGCCAGCAGCTTGCTCGGGACTGTCCTCTCCTACGAGCAGTACTTC | CASSLLGTVLSYEQYF | TRBJ2-7 | few | - | TRBV5-1
TGCGCCAGCAGCCAAGGGTTGGGAGCGGGCCAAGAGACCCAGTACTTC | CASSQGLGAGQETQYF | TRBJ2-5 | few | - | TRBV4-1
TGTGCCAGCAGCCAAGATCAGGCTAGCGGATGGGATGAGCAGTTCTTC | CASSQDQASGWDEQFF | TRBJ2-1 | - | TRBD2 | TRBV4-2
TGTGCCAGCAGCTTTACAGGGGTGAATAATTCACCCCTCCACTTT | CASSFTGVNNSPLHF | TRBJ1-6 | - | TRBD1 | TRBV2
TGTGCCAGCAGCGCCACGGATCTAGTAAGCTACGAGCAGTACTTC | CASSATDLVSYEQYF | TRBJ2-7 | few | - | TRBV6-2/TRBV6-3
TGTGCCAGCAGTTTCGGGCGGACCACTTATGGCTACACCTTC | CASSFGRTTYGYTF | TRBJ1-2 | few | - | TRBV12-3/TRBV12-4
TGTGCCAGCAGCTTTTCGTTCCCTGAGCAGTACTTC | CASSFSFPEQYF | TRBJ2-7 | - | - | TRBV5-5
TGCAGCGTTGCGGGGTGGGCTACGAACACCGGGGAGCTGTTTTTT | CSVAGWATNTGELFF | TRBJ2-2 | few | - | TRBV29-1
TGTGCCAGCAGCTTAGCGTATTCGGAAAACCCAGGGGTTGGCTACACCTTC | CASSLAYSENPGVGYTF | TRBJ1-2 | - | - | TRBV7-9
TGTGCCAGCAGCTCGACAGGTCCTTATTCCACCTTC | CASSSTGPYSTF | TRBJ1-2 | few | - | TRBV7-8
TGTGCCAGCAGCGGACAGGAAGAGACCCAGTACTTC | CASSGQEETQYF | TRBJ2-5 | - | TRBD1 | TRBV3-1
TGTGCCAGCAACCCGGTGCCATTATACAGGGGCCGGATCCAAGAGACCCAGTACTTC | CASNPVPLYRGRIQETQYF | TRBJ2-5 | - | TRBD1 | TRBV7-2
TGTGCCAGCAGCGATCTCCCTAGCACAGATACGCAGTATTTT | CASSDLPSTDTQYF | TRBJ2-3 | few | - | TRBV7-3
TGTGCCAGCAGTTTCCTGGGGACTAGACGACGAACAGATACGCAGTATTTT | CASSFLGTRRRTDTQYF | TRBJ2-3 | few | TRBD2 | TRBV12-3/TRBV12-4
TGCAGTGCTGGCAGGACAGGCTTCAATCAGCCCCAGCATTTT | CSAGRTGFNQPQHF | TRBJ1-5 | - | TRBD1 | TRBV20-1
TGCGCCAGCAGCCACCCCGGGGGTAATGAGCAGTTCTTC | CASSHPGGNEQFF | TRBJ2-1 | - | - | TRBV4-3
TGTGCCAGCAGCTTTGCGGTCAACACAGATACGCAGTATTTT | CASSFAVNTDTQYF | TRBJ2-3 | - | - | TRBV5-6
TGTGCCAGCAGCTTAGAGGCCGGACAGGTGTACTTC | CASSLEAGQVYF | TRBJ2-5 | few | TRBD1 | TRBV7-2
TGTGCCATCGGACAGGGGCGGACCGGGGAGCTGTTTTTT | CAIGQGRTGELFF | TRBJ2-2 | - | TRBD1 | TRBV2
TGCGCCAGCAGCTTAAGGGGACAGTCTACATACGAGCAGTACTTC | CASSLRGQSTYEQYF | TRBJ2-7 | few | TRBD1 | TRBV5-1